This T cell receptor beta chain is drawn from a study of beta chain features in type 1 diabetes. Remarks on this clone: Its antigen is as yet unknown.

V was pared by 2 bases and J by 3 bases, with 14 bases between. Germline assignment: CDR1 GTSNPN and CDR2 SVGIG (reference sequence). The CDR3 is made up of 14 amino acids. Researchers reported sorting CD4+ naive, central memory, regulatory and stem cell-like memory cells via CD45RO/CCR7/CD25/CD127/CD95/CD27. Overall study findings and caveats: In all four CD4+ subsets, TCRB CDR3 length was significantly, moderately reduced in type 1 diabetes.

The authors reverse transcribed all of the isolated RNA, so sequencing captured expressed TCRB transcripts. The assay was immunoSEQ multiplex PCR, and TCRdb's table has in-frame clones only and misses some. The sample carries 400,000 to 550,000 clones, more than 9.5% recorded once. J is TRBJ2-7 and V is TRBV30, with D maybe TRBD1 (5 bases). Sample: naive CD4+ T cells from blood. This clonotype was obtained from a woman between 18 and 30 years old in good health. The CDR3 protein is CAWSTGGVLYEQYF. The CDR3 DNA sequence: TGTGCCTGGAGTACAGGTGGGGTTCTCTACGAGCAGTACTTC.